A single sample gave rise to the 15 T cell receptor beta chains below, sequenced in a study of blood T cell repertoires in COVID-19. Only in-frame clones appear in the TCRdb table, and some are missing; sequencing was by immunoSEQ multiplex PCR. The sample includes approximately 340,000 clones, roughly 87% of them seen just once. The sequencing sample was made of peripheral blood. These receptors were obtained from a man aged 30 to 39 with COVID-19, enrolled during active disease.

Turning to this clone: Additional DNA sequences in this sample encode the identical CDR3. The J gene is TRBJ2-5, the V gene TRBV5-1, with 7 bases that match TRBD2. Trimming cost V 0 bases and J 4 bases; bases outside gene matches: 3. The CDR3 loop spans 14 amino acids. Germline CDR1 and CDR2: SGHRS and YFSETQ. In DNA form, the CDR3 reads TGCGCCAGCAGCTTGGGAGCGGGGCGAGAGACCCAGTACTTC. Translation gives CASSLGAGRETQYF.

CDR3 sequence: CASSLWGGGATDTQYF. CDR3 nucleotides: TGTGCCAGCAGTTTATGGGGCGGGGGGGCTACAGATACGCAGTATTTT. The V call is TRBV28, the J call TRBJ2-3; 9 bases map to TRBD2. In germline, CDR1 is MDHEN, CDR2 SYDVKM. The CDR3 extends over 16 amino acids. The junction had 4 bases not matched to a gene; V was cut back by 0 bases and J by 3 bases.

The gene calls are TRBV25-1 and TRBJ2-3; D is perhaps TRBD2 (5 bases). Germline V lookup: CDR1 MGHDK, CDR2 SYGVNS. The CDR3 runs to 15 residues. Trimming left V 6 bases short and J 3 bases short, with 16 bases between. The CDR3 coding sequence is TGTGCCAGCAGCGAGGGATTAATATGGACAGATACGCAGTATTTT. It codes for CASSEGLIWTDTQYF.

This sequence joins TRBV7-2 and TRBJ2-3; D call uncertain. The CDR3 is made up of 15 amino acids. CDR1 is SGHTA and CDR2 is FQGNSA in the germline V gene. V was clipped by 3 bases and J by 0 bases, with 10 bases between them. The CDR3 protein is CASSFEPGSTDTQYF. The CDR3 nucleotides are TGTGCCAGCAGCTTCGAGCCCGGTAGCACAGATACGCAGTATTTT.

This chain links TRBV3-1 (or the pseudogene TRBV3-2) with TRBJ2-7, with 8 bases fitting TRBD1. The germline CDR1 and CDR2 sequences are LGHDT and YNNKEL (reference sequence). J gave up 7 bases and V 9 bases, and 14 bases lay outside the gene matches. This CDR3 is built from 14 residues. The CDR3 region is CARLDRDYEVEQYF. The CDR3 DNA reads TGTGCCAGGCTGGACAGGGATTACGAGGTGGAGCAGTACTTC.

This chain joins TRBV4-3 and TRBJ2-7; 8 nucleotides agree with TRBD1. The J segment lost 2 bases and the V segment lost 0 bases, leaving 6 bases of the junction unmatched. CDR1 and CDR2 from the germline V gene are LGHNA and YSLEER. This CDR3 spans 16 amino acids. The CDR3 DNA reads as TGCGCCAGCAGCCAAGATCTCCGGACAGGGACCTACGAGCAGTACTTC. Protein sequence: CASSQDLRTGTYEQYF.

The chain links TRBV27 to TRBJ1-2; TRBD1 matches at 8 bases. V shed 3 bases, J shed 4 bases, and the junction held 7 bases outside the gene matches. This CDR3 has 15 residues. From germline, CDR1 is MNHEY and CDR2 SMNVEV (reference sequence). CDR3 amino acids: CASSFQQGGVYGYTF. In DNA, the CDR3 is TGTGCCAGCAGTTTTCAACAGGGGGGGGTCTATGGCTACACCTTC.

V gene TRBV27 combines with J gene TRBJ1-5; D is perhaps TRBD1 (6 bases). Deletions cut 4 bases from V and 8 bases from J, with 15 bases between. CDR3 length equals 14 residues. Looked up from germline, CDR1 is MNHEY and CDR2 is SMNVEV (reference sequence). The CDR3 DNA is TGTGCCAGCAGTTCCCGGGACACGCGTGAGCCCCAGCATTTT. Amino acids: CASSSRDTREPQHF.

As DNA, the CDR3 is TGTGCCAGCAGCCAGGGACTTGGGAACATTCAGTACTTC. The encoded protein is CASSQGLGNIQYF. The chain is built from TRBV3-1 (or the pseudogene TRBV3-2) and TRBJ2-4, with a weak D call TRBD2 (6 bases). The germline gives CDR1 LGHDT, CDR2 YNNKEL (reference sequence). V was pared by 3 bases and J by 7 bases, with 10 bases between. The CDR3 loop spans 13 amino acids.

The chain employs TRBV6-2 or TRBV6-3 and TRBJ2-5, with unresolved D. The CDR3 contains 14 residues. The germline CDR1 and CDR2 sequences are MNHEY and SVGEGT. The ends were cut back, 2 bases at V and 1 base at J, with 8 bases in the middle. Here the CDR3 DNA reads TGTGCCAGCAGTTACGGGCAGACCCAAGAGACCCAGTACTTC. It encodes CASSYGQTQETQYF.

V usage is TRBV5-4 and J usage is TRBJ2-3, with 11 nucleotides matching TRBD2. Losses at the gene ends were 5 bases for V and 6 bases for J; bases not matched to a gene: 8. The germline V gene has CDR1 SGHNT and CDR2 YYREEE (reference sequence). CDR3 length equals 15 residues. The CDR3 is CASRPSGGSADTQYF. The CDR3 coding sequence is TGTGCCAGCAGGCCTAGCGGGGGGTCTGCGGATACGCAGTATTTT.

The chain has TRBV19 and TRBJ1-5; no clear D. The V gene lost 7 bases and the J gene lost 1 base, with 11 bases spanning the gap. Germline-derived CDR1 and CDR2 are LNHDA and SQIVND (reference sequence). The CDR3 has 14 amino acids. The CDR3: CASNGAVSNQPQHF. CDR3 DNA: TGTGCCAGTAATGGTGCGGTCAGCAATCAGCCCCAGCATTTT. The full variable domain, completed using reference TRBV19 and TRBJ1-5, is DGGITQSPKYLFRKEGQNVTLSCEQNLNHDAMYWYRQDPGQGLRLIYYSQIVNDFQKGDIAEGYSVSREKKESFPLTVTSAQKNPTAFYLCASNGAVSNQPQHFGDGTRLSIL.

The table lists this clone with a count of one. The V call is TRBV6-4, the J call TRBJ1-1, with a weak D call TRBD1 (5 bases). This CDR3 is built from 13 residues. Trimming took 6 bases from V and 2 from J, leaving 10 bases between them. Looked up from germline, CDR1 is MRHNA and CDR2 is SNTAGT. The CDR3 loop is CASSRGSNTEAFF. CDR3 in DNA: TGTGCCAGCAGCCGGGGGAGTAACACTGAAGCTTTCTTT.

The V gene is TRBV19, the J gene TRBJ1-5, with D maybe TRBD1 (6 bases). V lost 10 bases, J lost 1 base, and 14 bases lay in between. Germline V lookup: CDR1 LNHDA, CDR2 SQIVND (reference sequence). CDR3 size: 14 residues. The CDR3, as DNA: TGTGCCACCCGATCCGGACAGAGCAATCAGCCCCAGCATTTT. Protein: CATRSGQSNQPQHF.

CDR3 DNA: TGTGCCAGCAGTCAGACCGGGACTAGGAGGGATACGCAGTATTTT. Amino acid sequence: CASSQTGTRRDTQYF. J is TRBJ2-3 and V is TRBV2; 8 bases map to TRBD2. Trimming took 5 bases from V and 6 from J; bases not matched to a gene: 10. The CDR3 has 15 residues. CDR1 SNHLY and CDR2 FYNNEI come from the germline V gene.